The 16 T cell receptor beta chains given below trace back to one sample, sequenced in a study of cytomegalovirus exposure and HLA in healthy donors. PCR primers comprised 60 Vbeta and 13 Jbeta primers. The protocol was immunoSEQ multiplex PCR, while the TCRdb copy is restricted to in-frame clones and leaves out a portion. Here the sample spans 170,000 or so clones, just over 75% being singletons. The sequencing input was PBMCs. Receptors were obtained from a woman aged 25 to 39 in good health and CMV-seropositive.

The CDR3 is CASSSDKAGANVLTF. The CDR3 coding sequence is TGTGCCAGCAGTTCCGACAAGGCTGGGGCCAACGTCCTGACTTTC. The chain recombines TRBV6-5 with TRBJ2-6, with D unresolved. The V gene's germline CDR1 is MNHEY and CDR2 SVGAGI. Between the trimmed V and J ends, which lost 4 bases and 2 bases, there was a span of 9 bases. CDR3 length equals 15 residues.

This clone has only a few counts. The chain uses TRBV5-4 and TRBJ1-3; D not certain. This CDR3 comprises 17 residues. Deletions cut 0 bases from V and 0 bases from J, with 13 bases between. Per the germline V gene, CDR1 is SGHNT and CDR2 is YYREEE (reference sequence). Here the CDR3 DNA reads TGTGCCAGCAGCTTGGGGCCCATTACAGACTCTGGAAACACCATATATTTT. This gives the protein CASSLGPITDSGNTIYF. Full variable domain (rest looked up from reference TRBV5-4 and TRBJ1-3): ETGVTQSPTHLIKTRGQQVTLRCSSQSGHNTVSWYQQALGQGPQFIFQYYREEENGRGNFPPRFSGLQFPNYSSELNVNALELDDSALYLCASSLGPITDSGNTIYFGEGSWLTVV.

The sample holds a few counts of this clone. This chain joins TRBV6-1 and TRBJ2-5; TRBD1 matches at 7 bases. The CDR3 runs to 16 residues. Germline CDR1 MNHNS, CDR2 SASEGT. Trimming at V came to 3 bases and at J to 4 bases, leaving 11 bases not matched to a gene. CDR3: CASSDRDRVIGETQYF. The CDR3 nucleotides read TGTGCCAGCAGTGACAGAGACAGGGTGATCGGAGAGACCCAGTACTTC.

This chain connects TRBV5-5 to TRBJ1-4; no firm D call. Germline V gene lookup returns CDR1 SGHKS and CDR2 YYEKEE (reference sequence). The V and J ends lost 2 bases and 8 bases respectively, with 16 bases between them. The CDR3 sequence is 15 residues long. As DNA, the CDR3 is TGTGCCAGCAGCTTTTTTACGGGTGTCAGCGAAAAACTGTTTTTT. Translating gives CASSFFTGVSEKLFF.

The V call is TRBV28, the J call TRBJ2-7; 11 nucleotides agree with TRBD2. Unmatched junction bases numbered 10, after V lost 5 bases and J lost 4 bases. The V gene's germline CDR1 is MDHEN and CDR2 SYDVKM. The CDR3 is 16 amino acids. CDR3 bases: TGTGCCAGCAGTCCCCTGCCGGCTAGCGGGAGGTACGAGCAGTACTTC. It yields the protein CASSPLPASGRYEQYF.

V is TRBV4-3 and J is TRBJ2-3; TRBD2 matches at 8 bases. This CDR3 region has 17 residues. V trimming: 1 base; J trimming: 3 bases; junction bases outside the gene matches: 9. Germline V gene data show CDR1 as LGHNA and CDR2 as YSLEER. The CDR3 sequence: CASSQGFGGGRTDTQYF. CDR3 DNA: TGCGCCAGCAGCCAAGGATTCGGGGGCGGGAGGACAGATACGCAGTATTTT.

The chain combines TRBV5-4 with TRBJ2-1; 7 bases are shared with TRBD1. The ends lost 4 bases at V and 0 bases at J; junction bases unmatched: 4. This CDR3 has 15 residues. CDR1 and CDR2 from the germline V gene are SGHNT and YYREEE (reference sequence). The CDR3 region has the DNA TGTGCCAGCAGCGGCCGACAGGGCTCCTACAATGAGCAGTTCTTC. The encoded protein is CASSGRQGSYNEQFF.

The CDR3 spells CSVGTGGDNEQFF. DNA for the CDR3: TGCAGCGTTGGAACAGGGGGGGACAATGAGCAGTTCTTC. This chain joins TRBV29-1 and TRBJ2-1; a weak D match, TRBD1 (8 bases). Germline values: CDR1 SQVTM, CDR2 ANQGSEA. This CDR3 contains 13 residues. V was pared by 4 bases and J by 5 bases, with 12 bases between.

This clone turned up a few times. The V gene is TRBV9, the J gene TRBJ1-1; TRBD1 is a possible D gene (6 bases). This CDR3 has 15 residues. Trimming removed 0 bases from V and 0 bases from J, with 9 bases in between. In germline, CDR1 is SGDLS, CDR2 YYNGEE. CDR3 nucleotides: TGTGCCAGCAGCGTAGCTACAGGGATGAACACTGAAGCTTTCTTT. Residues: CASSVATGMNTEAFF. Drawing the rest from reference TRBV9 and TRBJ1-1, the complete variable domain is DSGVTQTPKHLITATGQRVTLRCSPRSGDLSVYWYQQSLDQGLQFLIQYYNGEERAKGNILERFSAQQFPDLHSELNLSSLELGDSALYFCASSVATGMNTEAFFGQGTRLTVV.

This clone was seen more than once but under ten times. The V call is TRBV11-2, the J call TRBJ2-7; the match to TRBD2 covers 15 bases. The junction had 17 bases not matched to a gene; V was cut back by 7 bases and J by 7 bases. From germline, CDR1 is SGHAT and CDR2 FQNNGV. The CDR3 totals 18 residues. The CDR3 loop is CASNPGPGLAGGGHEQYF. The CDR3 coding sequence is TGTGCCAGCAACCCGGGGCCGGGACTAGCGGGAGGTGGGCATGAGCAGTACTTC.

V usage is TRBV28 and J usage is TRBJ1-2; possible D gene TRBD1, 6 bases. CDR3 length equals 15 residues. V lost 7 bases, J lost 2 bases, and 17 bases lay in between. Germline V gene data show CDR1 as MDHEN and CDR2 as SYDVKM. CDR3 sequence reads: CASTTAGGQNYGYTF. The CDR3 DNA sequence: TGTGCCAGCACCACTGCCGGGGGGCAGAACTATGGCTACACCTTC.

This chain links TRBV30 with TRBJ1-1, with a tentative D call TRBD1 (6 bases). The V end was cut by 7 bases, the J end by 2 bases, with 11 bases between. The CDR3 consists of 12 residues. The germline V gene has CDR1 GTSNPN and CDR2 SVGIG (reference sequence). The CDR3 DNA reads TGTGCCTCCCAGGGGCCAAACACTGAAGCTTTCTTT. Amino acid sequence: CASQGPNTEAFF.

V is TRBV4-1 and J is TRBJ1-5, with 8 bases matching TRBD1. From germline, CDR1 is MGHRA and CDR2 YSYEKL. V trimming: 4 bases; J trimming: 1 base; junction bases outside the gene matches: 3. This CDR3 region has 15 residues. The CDR3 nucleotides read TGCGCCAGCAGCCCGACAGGGGTAAGCAATCAGCCCCAGCATTTT. Its translation is CASSPTGVSNQPQHF.

The gene calls are TRBV9 and TRBJ1-3; perhaps TRBD1 as D (5 bases). V shed 3 bases and J shed 0 bases, with 7 bases lying between them. Germline V gene sequence: CDR1 SGDLS, CDR2 YYNGEE. This CDR3 region has 14 residues. CDR3 amino acids: CASSGTSSGNTIYF. In DNA, the CDR3 is TGTGCCAGCAGCGGGACAAGCTCTGGAAACACCATATATTTT.

The chain has TRBV30 and TRBJ1-1; the match to TRBD1 covers 8 bases. Losses at the gene ends were 2 bases for V and 1 base for J; bases not matched to a gene: 9. Germline-derived CDR1 and CDR2 are GTSNPN and SVGIG (reference sequence). The CDR3 is 16 amino acids. The CDR3 spells CAWSLLPGQANTEAFF. Written as DNA, the CDR3 is TGTGCCTGGAGTCTTCTCCCGGGACAGGCGAACACTGAAGCTTTCTTT.

Here the CDR3 reads CASIPSRPGGGANVLTF. The CDR3 DNA reads TGTGCCAGCATCCCCTCGCGCCCGGGGGGTGGGGCCAACGTCCTGACTTTC. The gene calls are TRBV28 and TRBJ2-6; 7 bases align to TRBD2. Looked up from germline, CDR1 is MDHEN and CDR2 is SYDVKM. V trimming: 7 bases; J trimming: 3 bases; junction bases outside the gene matches: 12. The CDR3 contains 17 residues.